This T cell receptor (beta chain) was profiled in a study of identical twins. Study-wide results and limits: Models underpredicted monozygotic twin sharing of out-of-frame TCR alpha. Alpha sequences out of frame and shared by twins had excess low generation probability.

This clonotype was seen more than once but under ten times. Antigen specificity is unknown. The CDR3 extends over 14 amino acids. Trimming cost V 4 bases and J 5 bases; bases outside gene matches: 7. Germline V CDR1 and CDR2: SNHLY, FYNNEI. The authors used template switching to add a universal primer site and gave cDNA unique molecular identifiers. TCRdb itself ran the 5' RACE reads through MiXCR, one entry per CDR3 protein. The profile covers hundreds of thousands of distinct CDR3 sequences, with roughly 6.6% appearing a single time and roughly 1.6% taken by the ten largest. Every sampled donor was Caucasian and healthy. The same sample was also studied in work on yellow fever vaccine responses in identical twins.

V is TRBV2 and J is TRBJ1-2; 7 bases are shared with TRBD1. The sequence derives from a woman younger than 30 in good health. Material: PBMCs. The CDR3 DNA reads TGTGCCAGCAGTGGGGGACAGACACATTATGGCTACACCTTC. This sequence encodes CASSGGQTHYGYTF.